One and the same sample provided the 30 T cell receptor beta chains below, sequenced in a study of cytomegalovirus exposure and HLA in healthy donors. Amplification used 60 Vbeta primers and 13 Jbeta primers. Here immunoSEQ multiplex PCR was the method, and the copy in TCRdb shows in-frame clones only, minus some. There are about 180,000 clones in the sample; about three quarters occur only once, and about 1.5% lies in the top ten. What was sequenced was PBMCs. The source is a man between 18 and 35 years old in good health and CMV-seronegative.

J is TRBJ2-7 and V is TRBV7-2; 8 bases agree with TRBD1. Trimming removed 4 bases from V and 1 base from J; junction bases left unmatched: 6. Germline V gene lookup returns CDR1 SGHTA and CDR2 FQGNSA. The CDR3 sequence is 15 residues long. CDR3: CASSYKTGESYEQYF. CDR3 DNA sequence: TGTGCCAGCAGCTACAAGACAGGGGAGTCCTACGAGCAGTACTTC.

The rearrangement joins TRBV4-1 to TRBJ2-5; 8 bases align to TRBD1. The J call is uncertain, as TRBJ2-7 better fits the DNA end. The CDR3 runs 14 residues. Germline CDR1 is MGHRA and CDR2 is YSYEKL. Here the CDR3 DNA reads TGCGCCAGCAGCGCCGGGACAGGATCCTACGAGCAGTACTTC. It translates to CASSAGTGSYEQYF.

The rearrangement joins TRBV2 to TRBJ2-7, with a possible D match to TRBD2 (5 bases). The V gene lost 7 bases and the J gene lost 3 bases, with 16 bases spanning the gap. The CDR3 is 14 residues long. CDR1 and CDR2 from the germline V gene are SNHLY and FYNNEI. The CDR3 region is CASKDSSADYEQYF. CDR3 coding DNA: TGTGCCAGCAAAGATTCGTCAGCGGACTACGAGCAGTACTTC.

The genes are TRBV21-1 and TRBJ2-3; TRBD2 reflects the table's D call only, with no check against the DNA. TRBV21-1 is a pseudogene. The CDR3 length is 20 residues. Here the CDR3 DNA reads TGTGCCAGCAGCAAAGGAGGTACACACCAGGGCGGGGGGGGCGGAGATACGCAGTATTTT. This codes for CASSKGGTHQGGGGGDTQYF.

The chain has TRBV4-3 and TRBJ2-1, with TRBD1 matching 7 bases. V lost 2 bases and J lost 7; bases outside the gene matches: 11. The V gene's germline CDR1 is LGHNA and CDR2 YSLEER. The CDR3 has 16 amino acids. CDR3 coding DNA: TGCGCCAGCAGCCAAAGGGACAGACCCCTTGGGAATGAGCAGTTCTTC. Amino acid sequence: CASSQRDRPLGNEQFF.

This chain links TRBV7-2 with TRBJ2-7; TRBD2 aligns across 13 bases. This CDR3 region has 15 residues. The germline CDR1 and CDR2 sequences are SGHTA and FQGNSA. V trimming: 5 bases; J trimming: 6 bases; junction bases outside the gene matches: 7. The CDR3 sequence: CASSNWTSGRTEQYF. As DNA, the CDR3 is TGTGCCAGCAGCAACTGGACTAGCGGGAGAACCGAGCAGTACTTC.

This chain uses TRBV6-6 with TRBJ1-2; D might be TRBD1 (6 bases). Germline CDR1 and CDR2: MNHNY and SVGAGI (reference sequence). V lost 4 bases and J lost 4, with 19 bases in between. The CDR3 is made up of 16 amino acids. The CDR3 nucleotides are TGTGCCAGCAGTTGGATATCCGGACAGAGAACCTATGGCTACACCTTC. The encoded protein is CASSWISGQRTYGYTF.

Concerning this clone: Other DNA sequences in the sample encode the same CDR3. CDR3 loop: CASSPGTSEYNEQFF. CDR3 in DNA: TGTGCCAGCAGCCCGGGGACTAGCGAGTACAATGAGCAGTTCTTC. This chain joins TRBV11-2 and TRBJ2-1, with 10 bases fitting TRBD2. CDR1 and CDR2 (germline): SGHAT, FQNNGV. Germline trimming cut 5 bases from V and 4 bases from J; bases unmatched to any gene: 5. The CDR3 runs 15 residues.

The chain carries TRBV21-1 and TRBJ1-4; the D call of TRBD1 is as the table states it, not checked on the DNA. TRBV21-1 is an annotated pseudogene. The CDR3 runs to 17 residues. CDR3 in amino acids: CAGTSGDRGRRREKLFF. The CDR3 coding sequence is TGTGCCGGAACCTCAGGAGACAGGGGGCGCAGGCGCGAAAAACTGTTTTTT.

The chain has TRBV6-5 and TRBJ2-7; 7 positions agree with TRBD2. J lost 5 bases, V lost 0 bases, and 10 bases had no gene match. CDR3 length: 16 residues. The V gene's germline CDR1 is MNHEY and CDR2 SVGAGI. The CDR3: CASSYSAGEVGHEQYF. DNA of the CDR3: TGTGCCAGCAGTTACTCCGCGGGAGAGGTAGGGCACGAGCAGTACTTC.

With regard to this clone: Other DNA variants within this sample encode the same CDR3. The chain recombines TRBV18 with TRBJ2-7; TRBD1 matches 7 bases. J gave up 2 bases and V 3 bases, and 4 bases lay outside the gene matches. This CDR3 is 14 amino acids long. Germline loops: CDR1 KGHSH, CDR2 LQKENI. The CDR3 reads CASSPRQGTYEQYF. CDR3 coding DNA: TGTGCCAGCTCACCGCGACAGGGTACCTACGAGCAGTACTTC.

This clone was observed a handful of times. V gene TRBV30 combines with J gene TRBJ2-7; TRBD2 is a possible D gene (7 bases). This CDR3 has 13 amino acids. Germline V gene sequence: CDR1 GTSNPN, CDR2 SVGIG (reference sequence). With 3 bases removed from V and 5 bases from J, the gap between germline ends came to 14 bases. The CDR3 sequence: CAWSEGGGHEQYF. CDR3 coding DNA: TGTGCCTGGAGCGAAGGGGGGGGCCACGAGCAGTACTTC.

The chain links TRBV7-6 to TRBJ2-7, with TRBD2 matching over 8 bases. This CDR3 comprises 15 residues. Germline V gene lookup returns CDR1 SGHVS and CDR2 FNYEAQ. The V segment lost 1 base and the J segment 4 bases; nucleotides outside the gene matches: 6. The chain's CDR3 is CASSLVGAGDYEQYF. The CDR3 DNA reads TGTGCCAGCAGCTTAGTAGGAGCGGGGGATTACGAGCAGTACTTC.

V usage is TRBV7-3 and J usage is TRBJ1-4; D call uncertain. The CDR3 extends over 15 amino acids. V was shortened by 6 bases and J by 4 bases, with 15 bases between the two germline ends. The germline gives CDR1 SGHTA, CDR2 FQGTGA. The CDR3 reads CASRDDRGDNEKLFF. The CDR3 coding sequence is TGTGCCAGCAGGGACGACCGGGGAGATAATGAAAAACTGTTTTTT.

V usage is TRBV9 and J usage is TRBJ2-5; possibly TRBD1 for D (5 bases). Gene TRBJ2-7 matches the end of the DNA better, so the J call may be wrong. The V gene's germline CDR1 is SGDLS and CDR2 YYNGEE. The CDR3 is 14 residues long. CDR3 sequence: CASSVTGDSYEQYF. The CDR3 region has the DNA TGTGCCAGCAGCGTCACAGGAGACTCCTACGAGCAGTACTTC.

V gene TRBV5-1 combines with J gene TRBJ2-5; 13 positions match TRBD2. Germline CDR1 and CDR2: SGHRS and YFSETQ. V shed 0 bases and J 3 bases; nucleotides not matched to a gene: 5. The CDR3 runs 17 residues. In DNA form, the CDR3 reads TGCGCCAGCAGCTTGGTCGCTGGACTAGCGGGGGAAGAGACCCAGTACTTC. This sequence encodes CASSLVAGLAGEETQYF.

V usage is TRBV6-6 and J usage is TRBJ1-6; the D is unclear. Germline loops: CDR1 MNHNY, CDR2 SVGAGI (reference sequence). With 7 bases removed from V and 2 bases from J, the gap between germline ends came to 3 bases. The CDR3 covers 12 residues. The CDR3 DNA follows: TGTGCCAGCACCACCTATAATTCACCCCTCCACTTT. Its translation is CASTTYNSPLHF.

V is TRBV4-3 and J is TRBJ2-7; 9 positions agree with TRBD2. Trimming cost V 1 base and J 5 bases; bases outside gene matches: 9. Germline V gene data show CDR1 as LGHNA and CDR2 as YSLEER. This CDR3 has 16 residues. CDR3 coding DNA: TGCGCCAGCAGCCAAGTAATGGCTAGCGGGAACCACGAGCAGTACTTC. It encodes CASSQVMASGNHEQYF.

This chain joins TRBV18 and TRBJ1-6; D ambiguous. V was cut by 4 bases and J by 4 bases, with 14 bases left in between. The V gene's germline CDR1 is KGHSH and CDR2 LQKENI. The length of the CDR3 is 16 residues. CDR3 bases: TGTGCCAGCTCACGGGCCTCCGAGACATATAATTCACCCCTCCACTTT. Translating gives CASSRASETYNSPLHF.

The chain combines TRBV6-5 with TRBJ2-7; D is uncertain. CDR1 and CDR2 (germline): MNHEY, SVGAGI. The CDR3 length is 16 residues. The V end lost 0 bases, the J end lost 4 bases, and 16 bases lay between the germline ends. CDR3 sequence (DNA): TGTGCCAGCAGTTACTCGGAACCCGGGTCCTTTTACGAGCAGTACTTC. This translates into CASSYSEPGSFYEQYF.

The CDR3 DNA follows: TGTGCCAGCTGGAGCAATAATGAGCAGTTCTTC. Its translation: CASWSNNEQFF. The chain has TRBV18 and TRBJ2-1; D unresolved. Germline CDR1 reads KGHSH; CDR2 reads LQKENI. The V and J ends lost 7 bases and 7 bases respectively, with 8 bases between them. The CDR3 has 11 amino acids.

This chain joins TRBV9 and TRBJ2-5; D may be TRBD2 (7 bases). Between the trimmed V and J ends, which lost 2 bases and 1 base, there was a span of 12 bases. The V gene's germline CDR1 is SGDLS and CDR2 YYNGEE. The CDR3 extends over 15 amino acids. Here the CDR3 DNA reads TGTGCCAGCAGCGTGGGGGGGGCGATCCAAGAGACCCAGTACTTC. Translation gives CASSVGGAIQETQYF.

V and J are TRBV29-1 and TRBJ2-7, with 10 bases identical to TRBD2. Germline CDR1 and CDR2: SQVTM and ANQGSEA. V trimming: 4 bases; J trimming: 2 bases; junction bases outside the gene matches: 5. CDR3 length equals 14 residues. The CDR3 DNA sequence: TGCAGCGTTGGGGTAGCGGGGGGTGCCTACGAGCAGTACTTC. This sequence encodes CSVGVAGGAYEQYF.

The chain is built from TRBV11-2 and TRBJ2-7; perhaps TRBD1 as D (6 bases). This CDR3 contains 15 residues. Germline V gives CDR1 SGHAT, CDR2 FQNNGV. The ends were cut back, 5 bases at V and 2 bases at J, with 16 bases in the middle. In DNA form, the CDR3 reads TGTGCCAGCAGCCGACAATCAGGGGACCCCTACGAGCAGTACTTC. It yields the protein CASSRQSGDPYEQYF.

CDR3 bases: TGCGCCAGCAGCCAAGATGCGGACTCTGGAAACACCATATATTTT. Amino acids: CASSQDADSGNTIYF. This chain connects TRBV4-1 to TRBJ1-3; D is ambiguous. The CDR3 sequence is 15 residues long. The germline V gene has CDR1 MGHRA and CDR2 YSYEKL. With 0 bases removed from V and 0 bases from J, the gap between germline ends came to 6 bases.

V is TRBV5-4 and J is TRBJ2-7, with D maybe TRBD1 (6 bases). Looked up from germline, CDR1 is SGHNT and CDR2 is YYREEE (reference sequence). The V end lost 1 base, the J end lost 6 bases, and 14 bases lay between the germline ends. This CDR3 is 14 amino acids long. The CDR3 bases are TGTGCCAGCAGCTTGTTACAGGGTCGGGGCGAGCAGTACTTC. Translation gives CASSLLQGRGEQYF.

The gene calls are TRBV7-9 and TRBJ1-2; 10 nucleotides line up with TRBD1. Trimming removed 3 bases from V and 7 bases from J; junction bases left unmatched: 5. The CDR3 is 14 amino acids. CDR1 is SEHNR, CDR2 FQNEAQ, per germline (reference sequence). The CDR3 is CASSFAGTGAGYTF. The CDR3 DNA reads TGTGCCAGCAGCTTCGCCGGGACAGGGGCTGGCTACACCTTC.

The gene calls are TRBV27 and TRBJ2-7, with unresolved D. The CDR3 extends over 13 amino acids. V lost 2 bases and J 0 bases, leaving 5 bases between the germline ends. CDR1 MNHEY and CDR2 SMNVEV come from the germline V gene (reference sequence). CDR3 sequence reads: CASSLTSSYEQYF. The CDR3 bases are TGTGCCAGCAGTTTAACATCCTCCTACGAGCAGTACTTC.

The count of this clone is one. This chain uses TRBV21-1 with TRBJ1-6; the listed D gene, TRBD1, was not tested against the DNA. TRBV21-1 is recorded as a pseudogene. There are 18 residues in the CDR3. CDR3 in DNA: TGTGCCAGCAGCAACAAGGTCCGACAGTGGTCCTATAATTCACCCCTCCACTTT. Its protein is CASSNKVRQWSYNSPLHF.

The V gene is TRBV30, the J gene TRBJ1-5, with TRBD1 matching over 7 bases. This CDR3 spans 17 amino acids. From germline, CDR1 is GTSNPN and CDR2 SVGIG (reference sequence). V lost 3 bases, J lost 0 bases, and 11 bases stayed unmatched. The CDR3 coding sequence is TGTGCCTGGAGCGCTGATTGGGACAGTACTAGCAATCAGCCCCAGCATTTT. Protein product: CAWSADWDSTSNQPQHF. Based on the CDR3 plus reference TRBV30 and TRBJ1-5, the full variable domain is SQTIHQWPATLVQPVGSPLSLECTVEGTSNPNLYWYRQAAGRGLQLLFYSVGIGQISSEVPQNLSASRPQDRQFILSSKKLLLSDSGFYLCAWSADWDSTSNQPQHFGDGTRLSIL.